This T cell receptor beta chain is drawn from a study of blood T cell repertoires in COVID-19. Study-level information: T cells, B-cell-depleted T cells, or PBMCs supplied cDNA or gDNA.

Libraries were prepared by immunoSEQ multiplex PCR; TCRdb keeps only in-frame clonotypes and omits some of them. The sample lists 200,000 to 300,000 clones, under 85% occurring once. From germline, CDR1 is SNHLY and CDR2 FYNNEI. The CDR3 contains 13 residues. V gave up 0 bases and J gave up 10 bases, with 9 bases separating them. The chain links TRBV2 to TRBJ1-4, with D unresolved. The sample consisted of peripheral blood. The clonotype originates from a human donor in a cohort sampled during active COVID-19. The CDR3 protein is CASSEALPGKLFF. CDR3 bases: TGTGCCAGCAGTGAAGCGCTTCCGGGAAAACTGTTTTTT. The whole variable domain, remainder taken from reference TRBV2 and TRBJ1-4, is EPEVTQTPSHQVTQMGQEVILRCVPISNHLYFYWYRQILGQKVEFLVSFYNNEISEKSEIFDDQFSVERPDGSNFTLKIRSTKLEDSAMYFCASSEALPGKLFFGSGTQLSVL.